These 27 T cell receptor beta chains originate from one sample sequenced in a study of T cells in Graves' hyperthyroidism and ophthalmopathy. From RNA transcripts, TCR beta CDR3 regions were amplified. With the HTBI primer set, the TCR CDR3 went through a first round of RT-PCR. TCRdb re-called the multiplex PCR reads with MiXCR, one entry per CDR3 protein. This sample has approximately 320,000 distinct CDR3 sequences, with 16% found just once. Sequenced input: blood. All receptors derive from a man aged 25-45 years with Graves' hyperthyroidism.

This clonotype appeared a few times. V gene TRBV5-5 combines with J gene TRBJ2-2; unclear D gene. The CDR3 length is 15 residues. CDR1 is SGHKS and CDR2 is YYEKEE in the germline V gene (reference sequence). With 4 bases removed from V and 5 bases from J, the gap between germline ends came to 15 bases. The CDR3 protein is CASSPTERTTGELFF. The CDR3, as DNA: TGTGCCAGCAGCCCCACAGAGAGGACGACCGGGGAGCTGTTTTTT.

The rearrangement joins TRBV20-1 to TRBJ2-2; 12 bases fit TRBD2. The CDR3 totals 20 residues. Trimming at V came to 4 bases and at J to 0 bases, leaving 15 bases not matched to a gene. Germline V CDR1 and CDR2: DFQATT, SNEGSKA (reference sequence). DNA for the CDR3: TGCAGTGCTATTTTAAAAGGACTAGCGGGAACCGCCGCGAACACCGGGGAGCTGTTTTTT. As protein: CSAILKGLAGTAANTGELFF.

This clonotype was counted many times. This chain uses TRBV12-3 or TRBV12-4 with TRBJ1-1; D gene uncertain. V was cut by 5 bases and J by 3 bases, with 13 bases left in between. This CDR3 is 14 amino acids long. The CDR3 is CASSLGPRYTEAFF. CDR3 in DNA: TGTGCCAGCAGTCTCGGACCCCGATACACTGAAGCTTTCTTT.

This clonotype showed up many times. The rearrangement links TRBV27 to TRBJ1-1, with D possibly TRBD1 on 5 matching bases. Germline CDR1 and CDR2: MNHEY and SMNVEV (reference sequence). The CDR3 has 17 amino acids. V was shortened by 2 bases and J by 1 base, with 17 bases between the two germline ends. The CDR3 sequence is CASSLGKKGTRNTEAFF. The CDR3 DNA sequence: TGTGCCAGCAGTTTAGGGAAAAAAGGGACCCGGAACACTGAAGCTTTCTTT.

Ten or more counts support this clonotype. This rearrangement joins TRBV11-2 to TRBJ2-1, with TRBD2 identical over 10 bases. V trimming: 5 bases; J trimming: 8 bases; junction bases outside the gene matches: 12. There are 16 residues in the CDR3. CDR1 and CDR2 from the germline V gene are SGHAT and FQNNGV. Written as DNA, the CDR3 is TGTGCCAGCAGCCCATCGTGGGCTAGCGGGAGCGATGAGCAGTTCTTC. It specifies CASSPSWASGSDEQFF. The full variable domain, with the rest looked up from reference TRBV11-2 and TRBJ2-1, is EAGVAQSPRYKIIEKRQSVAFWCNPISGHATLYWYQQILGQGPKLLIQFQNNGVVDDSQLPKDRFSAERLKGVDSTLKIQPAKLEDSAVYLCASSPSWASGSDEQFFGPGTRLTVL.

The CDR3 nucleotides read TGTGCCAGCAGCTTCCAAAGCAGTCTATCTAACTATGGCTACACCTTC. It encodes CASSFQSSLSNYGYTF. The genes are TRBV7-2 and TRBJ1-2; D is unclear. Germline V gene sequence: CDR1 SGHTA, CDR2 FQGNSA. Trimming stripped 3 bases from V and 0 bases from J, with 14 bases between. The length of the CDR3 is 16 residues. The full variable domain, in which reference TRBV7-2 and TRBJ1-2 provide the parts outside the CDR3, is GAGVSQSPSNKVTEKGKDVELRCDPISGHTALYWYRQSLGQGLEFLIYFQGNSAPDKSGLPSDRFSAERTGGSVSTLTIQRTQQEDSAVYLCASSFQSSLSNYGYTFGSGTRLTVV.

The CDR3, as DNA: TGCGCCAGCAGCCCCCCCGACAGAGAAGCTTTCTTT. This sequence encodes CASSPPDREAFF. This chain uses TRBV4-1 with TRBJ1-1; TRBD1 might be the D (5 bases). The CDR3 totals 12 residues. Trimming shortened V by 4 bases and J by 8 bases, and 11 bases separated the two germline ends. In germline, CDR1 is MGHRA, CDR2 YSYEKL.

With regard to this clonotype: A much larger clone differs from this one at a single base, so this may be a read error. CDR3 nucleotide sequence: TGCAGTGCTAAAGTAGGTGGGCTCTATGGCTACACCTTC. It yields the protein CSAKVGGLYGYTF. The chain couples TRBV20-1 to TRBJ1-2; no reliable D call. The V end was cut by 4 bases, the J end by 4 bases, with 13 bases between. CDR1 is DFQATT, CDR2 SNEGSKA, per germline (reference sequence). This CDR3 region has 13 residues.

This clonotype was seen a handful of times. The rearrangement links TRBV19 to TRBJ2-1; a weak D match, TRBD1 (5 bases). Trimming took 5 bases from V and 0 from J, leaving 17 bases between them. This CDR3 has 17 residues. The germline CDR1 and CDR2 sequences are LNHDA and SQIVND (reference sequence). The CDR3 sequence: CASSPPSDSSSYNEQFF. The CDR3 DNA reads as TGTGCCAGTAGTCCCCCCTCCGACAGTAGCTCCTACAATGAGCAGTTCTTC. Full variable domain (outside the CDR3, taken from reference TRBV19 and TRBJ2-1): DGGITQSPKYLFRKEGQNVTLSCEQNLNHDAMYWYRQDPGQGLRLIYYSQIVNDFQKGDIAEGYSVSREKKESFPLTVTSAQKNPTAFYLCASSPPSDSSSYNEQFFGPGTRLTVL.

This clonotype appeared many times. The V call is TRBV20-1, the J call TRBJ2-3; TRBD2 matches at 13 bases. CDR3 length: 13 amino acids. CDR1 DFQATT and CDR2 SNEGSKA come from the germline V gene (reference sequence). The trim removed 5 bases at V and 5 bases at J, leaving 1 base unmatched. For the CDR3, the DNA is TGCAGTGCTCGGACTAGCGGGAGAGATACGCAGTATTTT. It translates to CSARTSGRDTQYF.

This clonotype was seen at least ten times. The chain employs TRBV7-3 and TRBJ2-2, with D hard to call. V was cut by 5 bases and J by 1 base, with 5 bases left in between. CDR3 length: 13 amino acids. Germline assignment: CDR1 SGHTA and CDR2 FQGTGA. CDR3 DNA sequence: TGTGCCAGCAGCCTCAAGAACACCGGGGAGCTGTTTTTT. It codes for CASSLKNTGELFF.

The J gene is TRBJ2-4, the V gene TRBV28, with D maybe TRBD1 (6 bases). Trimming shortened V by 5 bases and J by 0 bases, and 14 bases separated the two germline ends. This CDR3 region has 16 residues. The germline V gene has CDR1 MDHEN and CDR2 SYDVKM. CDR3 DNA: TGTGCCAGCAGTGTATATGGGGGCCTAGCCAAAAACATTCAGTACTTC. Its protein is CASSVYGGLAKNIQYF.

This chain links TRBV30 with TRBJ2-2; unclear D gene. The CDR3 is made up of 15 amino acids. CDR1 GTSNPN and CDR2 SVGIG come from the germline V gene (reference sequence). The V and J ends lost 2 bases and 8 bases respectively, with 18 bases between them. CDR3 loop: CAWSSPGHSPGELFF. The CDR3 DNA follows: TGTGCCTGGAGTTCCCCGGGCCACAGTCCAGGGGAGCTGTTTTTT.

This clonotype was recorded many times. The chain combines TRBV11-2 with TRBJ2-5, with 10 bases aligning to TRBD1. This CDR3 comprises 16 residues. Germline CDR1 reads SGHAT; CDR2 reads FQNNGV. V lost 5 bases to trimming and J lost 2 bases; unmatched junction nucleotides: 8. CDR3 sequence: CASSRTGQGIQETQYF. For the CDR3, the DNA is TGTGCCAGCAGCCGGACGGGACAGGGGATACAAGAGACCCAGTACTTC.

This clonotype was found many times. The rearrangement links TRBV11-3 to TRBJ2-1; maybe TRBD2 (7 bases). V was shortened by 5 bases and J by 3 bases, with 14 bases between the two germline ends. Germline V gene data show CDR1 as SGHNT and CDR2 as YENEEA. The CDR3 contains 15 residues. CDR3 sequence (DNA): TGTGCCAGCAGCCCTACCGGGGGGCGCTACAATGAGCAGTTCTTC. Protein product: CASSPTGGRYNEQFF.

The table lists this clonotype with a few counts. This chain links TRBV6-1 with TRBJ2-7; 7 bases are a match to TRBD1. The V gene's germline CDR1 is MNHNS and CDR2 SASEGT. The CDR3 consists of 15 residues. After removal of 5 bases from V and 7 bases from J, the junction contained 14 bases not matched to a gene. For the CDR3, the DNA is TGTGCCAGCAGTCCTCAGACAGGGTTGGCTCGGGAGCAGTACTTC. It encodes CASSPQTGLAREQYF.

This clonotype was found a few times. The rearrangement uses TRBV6-2 or TRBV6-3 and TRBJ2-7; D ambiguous. The V gene lost 5 bases and the J gene lost 0 bases, with 8 bases spanning the gap. This CDR3 comprises 13 residues. The germline gives CDR1 MNHEY, CDR2 SVGEGT. The CDR3 DNA is TGTGCCAGCAGTGTAGAGGTCTCCTACGAGCAGTACTTC. Amino acids: CASSVEVSYEQYF.

This chain joins TRBV11-3 and TRBJ2-3; perhaps TRBD2 as D (6 bases). CDR1 SGHNT and CDR2 YENEEA come from the germline V gene. Trimming pared 11 bases from V and 2 bases from J, leaving 17 bases between. The CDR3 contains 14 residues. The CDR3: CARSGRTNTDTQYF. Written as DNA, the CDR3 is TGTGCCCGGTCTGGGAGGACGAACACAGATACGCAGTATTTT.

This clonotype was recorded many times. This CDR3 reads CASSLRRQQETQYF. The CDR3, as DNA: TGTGCCAGCAGCCTCCGGAGGCAGCAAGAGACCCAGTACTTC. This sequence joins TRBV12-3 or TRBV12-4 and TRBJ2-5; the D gene is possibly TRBD2 (5 bases). The CDR3 consists of 14 residues. Between the trimmed V and J ends, which lost 6 bases and 2 bases, there was a span of 13 bases.

This clonotype appeared a few times. This chain joins TRBV7-6 and TRBJ2-5; TRBD1 might be the D (5 bases). The germline V and J ends were trimmed by 2 bases and 1 base, with 8 bases remaining between them. The CDR3 is 14 amino acids. Germline CDR1 SGHVS, CDR2 FNYEAQ. The DNA for the CDR3 is TGTGCCAGCAGCTTAACAGGAGCCCAAGAGACCCAGTACTTC. Protein product: CASSLTGAQETQYF.

This clonotype was counted between two and nine times. J is TRBJ1-2 and V is TRBV7-3; D is uncertain. CDR1 is SGHTA, CDR2 FQGTGA, per germline. V was pared by 0 bases and J by 8 bases, with 10 bases between. This CDR3 is built from 13 residues. CDR3 DNA sequence: TGTGCCAGCAGCTTAACTCAATCTATCGGCTACACCTTC. The encoded protein is CASSLTQSIGYTF.

This clonotype was recorded many times. The CDR3 nucleotides read TGTGCCAGCAGCCAAGAGAAAAGCACAGATACGCAGTATTTT. It specifies CASSQEKSTDTQYF. This rearrangement joins TRBV4-2 to TRBJ2-3; D remains ambiguous. This CDR3 spans 14 amino acids. V lost 0 bases, J lost 0 bases, and 4 bases lay in between. In germline, CDR1 is LGHNA, CDR2 YNFKEQ.

The chain is built from TRBV9 and TRBJ2-1, with 14 positions matching TRBD2. The CDR3 spans 23 residues. J gave up 0 bases and V 4 bases, and 21 bases lay outside the gene matches. The germline gives CDR1 SGDLS, CDR2 YYNGEE. CDR3 in DNA: TGTGCCAGCAGCTCTTGGACTAGCGGGGGGCAATGGATAAATGCCCCCTCCTACAATGAGCAGTTCTTC. Translating gives CASSSWTSGGQWINAPSYNEQFF.

This clonotype showed up many times. The rearrangement joins TRBV3-1 to TRBJ2-2; maybe TRBD2 (6 bases). This CDR3 spans 14 amino acids. Per germline, CDR1 LGHDT and CDR2 YNNKEL (reference sequence). V was clipped by 3 bases and J by 7 bases, with 12 bases between them. CDR3 sequence (DNA): TGTGCCAGCAGCCAGGCCTCGGGGGTCGGGGAGCTGTTTTTT. Protein: CASSQASGVGELFF. The full variable domain, rest sourced from reference TRBV3-1 and TRBJ2-2, is DTAVSQTPKYLVTQMGNDKSIKCEQNLGHDTMYWYKQDSKKFLKIMFSYNNKELIINETVPNRFSPKSPDKAHLNLHINSLELGDSAVYFCASSQASGVGELFFGEGSRLTVL.

The V and J genes are TRBV5-6 and TRBJ2-3, with 7 bases aligning to TRBD2. CDR3 length equals 12 residues. Trimming took 0 bases from V and 11 from J; bases not matched to a gene: 3. Germline CDR1 SGHDT, CDR2 YYEEEE. As DNA, the CDR3 is TGTGCCAGCAGCTTGGGCGGGAGCAAGCAGTATTTT. Protein sequence: CASSLGGSKQYF. The complete variable domain, with remaining parts taken from reference TRBV5-6 and TRBJ2-3, reads DAGVTQSPTHLIKTRGQQVTLRCSPKSGHDTVSWYQQALGQGPQFIFQYYEEEERQRGNFPDRFSGHQFPNYSSELNVNALLLGDSALYLCASSLGGSKQYFGPGTRLTVL.

This clonotype showed up many times. The chain employs TRBV12-3 or TRBV12-4 and TRBJ2-1; D unclear. This CDR3 contains 11 residues. V dropped 3 bases and J dropped 7 bases, with 4 bases sitting between them. CDR3 loop: CASSFRNEQFF. CDR3 nucleotides: TGTGCCAGCAGTTTTAGGAATGAGCAGTTCTTC.

This sequence joins TRBV7-2 and TRBJ1-3; D perhaps matches TRBD1 (5 bases). This CDR3 spans 15 amino acids. Between the trimmed V and J ends, which lost 1 base and 0 bases, there was a span of 7 bases. Per germline, CDR1 SGHTA and CDR2 FQGNSA. CDR3 nucleotide sequence: TGTGCCAGCAGCTTAGGTACAGGCTCTGGAAACACCATATATTTT. Protein: CASSLGTGSGNTIYF.